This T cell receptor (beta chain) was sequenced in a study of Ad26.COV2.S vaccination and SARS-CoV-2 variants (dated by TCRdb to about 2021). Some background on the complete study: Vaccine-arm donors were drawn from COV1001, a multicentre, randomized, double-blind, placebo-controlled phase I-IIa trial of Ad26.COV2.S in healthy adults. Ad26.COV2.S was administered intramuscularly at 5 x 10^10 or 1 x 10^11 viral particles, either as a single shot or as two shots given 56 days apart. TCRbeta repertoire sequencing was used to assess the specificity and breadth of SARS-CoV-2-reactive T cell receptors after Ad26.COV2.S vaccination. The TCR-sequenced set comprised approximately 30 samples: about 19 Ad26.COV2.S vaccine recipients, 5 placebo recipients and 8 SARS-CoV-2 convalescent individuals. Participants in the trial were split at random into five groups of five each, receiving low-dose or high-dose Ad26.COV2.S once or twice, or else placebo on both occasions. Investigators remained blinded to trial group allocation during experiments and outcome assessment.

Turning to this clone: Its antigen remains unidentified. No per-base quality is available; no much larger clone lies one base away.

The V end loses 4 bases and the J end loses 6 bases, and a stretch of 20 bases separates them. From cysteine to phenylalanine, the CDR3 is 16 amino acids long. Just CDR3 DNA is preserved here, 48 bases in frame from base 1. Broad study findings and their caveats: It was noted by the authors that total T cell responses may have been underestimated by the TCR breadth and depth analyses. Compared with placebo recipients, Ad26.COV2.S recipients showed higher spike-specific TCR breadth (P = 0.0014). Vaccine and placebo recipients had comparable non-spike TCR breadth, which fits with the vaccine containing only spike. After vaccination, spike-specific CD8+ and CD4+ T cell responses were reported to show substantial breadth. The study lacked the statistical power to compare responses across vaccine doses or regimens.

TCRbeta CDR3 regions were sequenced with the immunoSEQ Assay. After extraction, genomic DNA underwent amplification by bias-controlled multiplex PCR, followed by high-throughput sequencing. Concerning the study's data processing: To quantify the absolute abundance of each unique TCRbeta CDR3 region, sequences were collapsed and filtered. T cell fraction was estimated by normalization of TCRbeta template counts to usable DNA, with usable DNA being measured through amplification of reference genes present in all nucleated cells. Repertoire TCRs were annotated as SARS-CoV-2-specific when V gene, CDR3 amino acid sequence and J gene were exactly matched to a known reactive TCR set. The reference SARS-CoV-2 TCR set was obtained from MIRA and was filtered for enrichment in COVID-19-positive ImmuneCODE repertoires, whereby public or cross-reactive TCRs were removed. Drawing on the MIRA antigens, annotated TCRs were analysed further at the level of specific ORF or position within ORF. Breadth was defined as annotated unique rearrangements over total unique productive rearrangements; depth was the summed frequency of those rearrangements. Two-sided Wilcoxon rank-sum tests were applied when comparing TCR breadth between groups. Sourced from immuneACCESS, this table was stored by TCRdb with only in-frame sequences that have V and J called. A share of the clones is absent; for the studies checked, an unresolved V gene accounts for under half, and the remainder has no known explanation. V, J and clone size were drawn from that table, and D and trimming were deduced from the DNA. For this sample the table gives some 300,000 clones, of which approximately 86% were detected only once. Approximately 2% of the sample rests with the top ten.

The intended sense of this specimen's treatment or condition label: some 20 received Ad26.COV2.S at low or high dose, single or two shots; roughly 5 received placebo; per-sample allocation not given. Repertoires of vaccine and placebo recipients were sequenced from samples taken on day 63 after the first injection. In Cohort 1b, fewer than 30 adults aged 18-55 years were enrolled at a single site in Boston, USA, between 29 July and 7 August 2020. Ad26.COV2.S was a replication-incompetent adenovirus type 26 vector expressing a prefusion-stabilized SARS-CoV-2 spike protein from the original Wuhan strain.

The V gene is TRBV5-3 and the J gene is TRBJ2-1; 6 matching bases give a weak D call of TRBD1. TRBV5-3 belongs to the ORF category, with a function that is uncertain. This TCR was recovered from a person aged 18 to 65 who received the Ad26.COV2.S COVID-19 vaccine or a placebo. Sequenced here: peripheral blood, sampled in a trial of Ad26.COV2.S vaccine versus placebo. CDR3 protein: CARSLTGPPVTNEQFF. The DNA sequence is TGTGCCAGAAGCCTAACAGGGCCCCCTGTTACCAATGAGCAGTTCTTC.